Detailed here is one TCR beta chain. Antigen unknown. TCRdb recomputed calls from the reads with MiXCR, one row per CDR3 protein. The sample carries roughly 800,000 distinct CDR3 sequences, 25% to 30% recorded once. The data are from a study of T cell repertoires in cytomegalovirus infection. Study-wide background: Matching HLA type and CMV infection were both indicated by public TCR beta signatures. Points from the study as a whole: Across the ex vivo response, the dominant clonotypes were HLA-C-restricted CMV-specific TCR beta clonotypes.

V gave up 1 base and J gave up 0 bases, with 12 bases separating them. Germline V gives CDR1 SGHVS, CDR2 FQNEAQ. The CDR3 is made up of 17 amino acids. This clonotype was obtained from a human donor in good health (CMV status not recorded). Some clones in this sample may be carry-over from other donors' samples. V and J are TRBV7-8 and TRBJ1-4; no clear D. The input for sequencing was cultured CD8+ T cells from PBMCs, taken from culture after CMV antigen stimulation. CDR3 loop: CASSLGLWAATNEKLFF. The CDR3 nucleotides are TGTGCCAGCAGCTTAGGACTTTGGGCAGCAACTAATGAAAAACTGTTTTTT. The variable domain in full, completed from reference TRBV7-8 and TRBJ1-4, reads GAGVSQSPRYKVAKRGQDVALRCDPISGHVSLFWYQQALGQGPEFLTYFQNEAQLDKSGLPSDRFFAERPEGSVSTLKIQRTQQEDSAVYLCASSLGLWAATNEKLFFGSGTQLSVL.